This T cell receptor (beta chain) originates from a study of cytomegalovirus exposure and HLA in healthy donors. PCR used 60 Vbeta primers and 13 Jbeta primers. Profiled with immunoSEQ multiplex PCR; TCRdb holds only in-frame clones, not every one. The sample yields approximately 190,000 clones, around four fifths seen once. Germline assignment: CDR1 SNHLY and CDR2 FYNNEI. Unmatched junction bases numbered 9, after V lost 4 bases and J lost 3 bases. The CDR3 contains 16 residues. Sequencing was carried out using PBMCs. The chain employs TRBV2 and TRBJ2-4; 7 positions agree with TRBD2. The clonotype was recovered from a woman between 45 and 60 years old in good health and CMV-seropositive. CDR3 residues: CASSGGSRIRKNIQYF. In nucleotides, the CDR3 is TGTGCCAGCAGTGGCGGGAGCAGGATCCGCAAAAACATTCAGTACTTC.